The entry that follows covers one TCR beta chain sequence. Patients in Seattle were enrolled during active infection, then followed longitudinally. Unmatched junction bases numbered 6, after V lost 5 bases and J lost 9 bases. CDR3 length: 14 amino acids. Germline CDR1 is SEHNR and CDR2 is FQNEAQ (reference sequence). In the study's own analysis: Nucleated cell counts were estimated from reference gene primer amplification. The table came from immunoSEQ multiplex PCR; TCRdb's copy has only in-frame clones and leaves some out. V and J calls and clone size are copied from that table; D and trimming were computed from the DNA. The sample consists of approximately 190,000 clones, 82% of them appearing once. This entry is derived from a study of blood T cell repertoires in COVID-19. Study details: COVID-19 samples from acute and convalescent phases originated in the United States, Italy and Spain. T cells, B-cell-depleted T cells, or PBMCs provided the cDNA or gDNA that served as material.

This TCR came from a woman aged 55-69 years with COVID-19, enrolled during active disease. The sequenced sample was peripheral blood. The chain combines TRBV7-9 with TRBJ2-1; 11 nucleotides line up with TRBD2. The CDR3 region has the DNA TGTGCCAGCAGCCTTACTAGCGGGAGTGGTGAGCAGTTCTTC. Translated: CASSLTSGSGEQFF. The whole variable domain, remainder taken from reference TRBV7-9 and TRBJ2-1, is DTGVSQNPRHKITKRGQNVTFRCDPISEHNRLYWYRQTLGQGPEFLTYFQNEAQLEKSRLLSDRFSAERPKGSFSTLEIQRTEQGDSAMYLCASSLTSGSGEQFFGPGTRLTVL.